This passage covers 28 T cell receptor beta chains from one sample sequenced in a study of shared clonotypes between healthy human individuals. Sequencing used immunoSEQ multiplex PCR; TCRdb keeps in-frame clones, though not all of them. The sample consists of 450,000 to 500,000 clones, approximately 80% of them appearing once. The sequencing sample was made of PBMCs. Receptor source: a woman in her forties in good health. Some clones in this sample may be carry-over from other donors' samples.

The chain's CDR3 is CASSFIGTVSYEQYF. CDR3 bases: TGTGCCAGCAGTTTTATCGGGACGGTCTCCTACGAGCAGTACTTC. This chain links TRBV28 with TRBJ2-7, with D tentatively TRBD1 or TRBD2 (5 bases each). Germline V gives CDR1 MDHEN, CDR2 SYDVKM. The CDR3 is made up of 15 amino acids. The V gene lost 3 bases and the J gene lost 0 bases, with 12 bases spanning the gap.

The chain has TRBV27 and TRBJ2-7; 9 nucleotides agree with TRBD1. This CDR3 has 14 amino acids. V was pared by 3 bases and J by 2 bases, with 2 bases of the junction left unmatched. CDR1 MNHEY and CDR2 SMNVEV come from the germline V gene (reference sequence). The CDR3 loop reads CASSLDRGPYEQYF. The CDR3 coding sequence is TGTGCCAGCAGTTTGGACAGGGGTCCCTACGAGCAGTACTTC.

The V and J genes are TRBV15 and TRBJ1-1, with D perhaps matching TRBD1 (6 bases). The CDR3 contains 16 residues. CDR1 LNHNV and CDR2 YYDKDF come from the germline V gene (reference sequence). V lost 0 bases to trimming and J lost 2 bases, with 13 bases between them. CDR3 nucleotides: TGTGCCACCAGCAGAGATAGGGGCAGGGGAAACACTGAAGCTTTCTTT. Its protein is CATSRDRGRGNTEAFF.

The CDR3 spells CASLAFVGTDTQYF. In DNA form, the CDR3 reads TGTGCCTCACTAGCGTTCGTCGGCACAGATACGCAGTATTTT. V and J are TRBV30 and TRBJ2-3, with 7 positions matching TRBD2. J gave up 1 base and V 7 bases, and 8 bases lay outside the gene matches. Germline CDR1 is GTSNPN and CDR2 is SVGIG (reference sequence). CDR3 length equals 14 residues.

The rearrangement uses TRBV5-4 and TRBJ2-7; no clear D. The germline CDR1 and CDR2 sequences are SGHNT and YYREEE (reference sequence). CDR3 length: 11 amino acids. Trimming shortened V by 4 bases and J by 6 bases, and 8 bases separated the two germline ends. As DNA, the CDR3 is TGTGCCAGCAGCCGTTACTGCGAGCAGTACTTC. Translated: CASSRYCEQYF.

The rearrangement uses TRBV4-2 and TRBJ2-3; 7 positions agree with TRBD2. Germline CDR1 LGHNA, CDR2 YNFKEQ. The CDR3 is 16 amino acids. The trim removed 1 base at V and 1 base at J, leaving 5 bases unmatched. The CDR3 DNA follows: TGTGCCAGCAGCCAAGGCGCTAGCGGCGGCACAGATACGCAGTATTTT. Translating it yields CASSQGASGGTDTQYF.

V gene TRBV27 combines with J gene TRBJ1-4; D unclear. The germline V gene has CDR1 MNHEY and CDR2 SMNVEV (reference sequence). The CDR3 consists of 17 residues. Between the trimmed V and J ends, which lost 1 base and 4 bases, there was a span of 16 bases. Here the CDR3 reads CASSLLGRRRNNEKLFF. The CDR3 DNA reads as TGTGCCAGCAGTTTATTAGGGAGGCGGCGGAATAATGAAAAACTGTTTTTT. Supplemented by reference TRBV27 and TRBJ1-4, the full variable domain reads EAQVTQNPRYLITVTGKKLTVTCSQNMNHEYMSWYRQDPGLGLRQIYYSMNVEVTDKGDVPEGYKVSRKEKRNFPLILESPSPNQTSLYFCASSLLGRRRNNEKLFFGSGTQLSVL.

For this clone: An end of the junction does not agree with germline; a read error may underlie this. The chain carries TRBV7-9 and TRBJ2-7; a possible D gene is TRBD2 (6 bases). This CDR3 has 14 amino acids. CDR1 SEHNR and CDR2 FQNEAQ come from the germline V gene (reference sequence). The DNA for the CDR3 is TGTGCCAGCAGCTTAGATACCGGGACTCTGGCCTGGGACTTC. It translates to CASSLDTGTLAWDF.

The chain combines TRBV10-3 with TRBJ2-7; no clear D. The germline V gene encodes CDR1 ENHRY and CDR2 SYGVKD. V gave up 0 bases and J gave up 2 bases, with 8 bases separating them. The length of the CDR3 is 14 residues. This CDR3 is CAISESGRPYEQYF. CDR3 DNA sequence: TGTGCCATCAGTGAGTCGGGAAGGCCCTACGAGCAGTACTTC.

This chain joins TRBV7-9 and TRBJ1-2; 9 bases match TRBD1. Per the germline V gene, CDR1 is SEHNR and CDR2 is FQNEAQ (reference sequence). This CDR3 is 14 amino acids long. V trimming: 6 bases; J trimming: 11 bases; junction bases outside the gene matches: 13. The CDR3 DNA follows: TGTGCCAGCAGGAGACCGGGACAGGGCGAGGGGTACACCTTC. This encodes CASRRPGQGEGYTF.

J is TRBJ2-1 and V is TRBV11-2; 10 nucleotides align to TRBD1. Germline V gives CDR1 SGHAT, CDR2 FQNNGV. This CDR3 is 16 amino acids long. Trimming removed 1 base from V and 5 bases from J; junction bases left unmatched: 5. CDR3 in amino acids: CASSLGVGTGDNEQFF. The CDR3 region has the DNA TGTGCCAGCAGCTTAGGGGTGGGGACAGGGGACAATGAGCAGTTCTTC.

About this clone: Possible read error: a much larger clone is one base away. The gene calls are TRBV20-1 and TRBJ1-4; D is unresolved. The CDR3 is 10 residues long. V lost 6 bases, J lost 8 bases, and 7 bases lay in between. Per germline, CDR1 DFQATT and CDR2 SNEGSKA (reference sequence). The CDR3 coding sequence is TGCAGTGCCCTGAAGGAAAAACTGTTTTTT. It specifies CSALKEKLFF.

The chain combines TRBV11-1 with TRBJ2-4; 7 bases are a match to TRBD1. The CDR3 spans 16 residues. CDR1 is SGHAT and CDR2 is FQDESV in the germline V gene (reference sequence). Losses at the gene ends were 5 bases for V and 8 bases for J; bases not matched to a gene: 15. For the CDR3, the DNA is TGTGCCAGCAGCGGACAACGGACAGGCTTTGGGTACATTCAGTACTTC. It yields the protein CASSGQRTGFGYIQYF.

V gene TRBV30 combines with J gene TRBJ2-7, with a weak D call TRBD1 (6 bases). CDR1 and CDR2 (germline): GTSNPN, SVGIG (reference sequence). Trimming removed 0 bases at V and 6 bases at J, with 9 bases between. CDR3 length: 12 amino acids. The CDR3 DNA reads as TGTGCCTGGAGTGTGAGAGGGGGCGAGCAGTACTTC. Translating it yields CAWSVRGGEQYF.

V gene TRBV10-3 combines with J gene TRBJ2-1; 8 bases agree with TRBD1. Germline values: CDR1 ENHRY, CDR2 SYGVKD. With 6 bases clipped from V and 9 bases from J, the junction kept 10 bases outside the gene matches. The CDR3 loop spans 14 amino acids. The CDR3 region has the DNA TGTGCCATCAGCGGGCAGGGGGCGCAAGTTGAGCAGTTCTTC. Protein product: CAISGQGAQVEQFF.

The rearrangement joins TRBV6-5 to TRBJ1-1; a possible D gene is TRBD1 (6 bases). The CDR3 length is 14 residues. CDR1 is MNHEY, CDR2 SVGAGI, per germline. V dropped 6 bases and J dropped 3 bases, with 14 bases sitting between them. The CDR3 sequence: CASRNGGADTEAFF. The CDR3 DNA follows: TGTGCCAGCAGGAACGGGGGGGCCGACACTGAAGCTTTCTTT.

This clone was picked up many times. This chain connects TRBV11-1 to TRBJ1-2; 7 bases line up with TRBD1. This CDR3 has 13 amino acids. The trim removed 2 bases at V and 3 bases at J, leaving 0 bases unmatched. Germline V CDR1 and CDR2: SGHAT, FQDESV (reference sequence). The CDR3 reads CASSLQGDYGYTF. The CDR3, as DNA: TGTGCCAGCAGCTTACAGGGGGACTATGGCTACACCTTC.

V and J are TRBV7-2 and TRBJ2-3, with 11 bases fitting TRBD1. Per the germline V gene, CDR1 is SGHTA and CDR2 is FQGNSA. There are 16 residues in the CDR3. The trim removed 5 bases at V and 1 base at J, leaving 5 bases unmatched. The CDR3 DNA follows: TGTGCCAGCAGCGCCCTGGGACAGGGGGGCACAGATACGCAGTATTTT. Amino acids: CASSALGQGGTDTQYF.

The J gene is TRBJ1-2, the V gene TRBV28; possible D gene TRBD1, 6 bases. Germline lookup yields CDR1 MDHEN and CDR2 SYDVKM. V lost 5 bases and J 0 bases, leaving 13 bases between the germline ends. This CDR3 contains 15 residues. CDR3 sequence reads: CASSIETGSNYGYTF. The DNA of the CDR3 is TGTGCCAGCAGTATTGAGACAGGATCTAACTATGGCTACACCTTC.

J is TRBJ1-1 and V is TRBV6-5; D unclear. The CDR3 runs to 13 residues. Germline V CDR1 and CDR2: MNHEY, SVGAGI. Trimming took off 7 bases at V and 1 base at J, with 10 bases between the two ends. The CDR3 sequence: CASTPPQNTEAFF. The CDR3 DNA reads as TGTGCCAGCACCCCCCCCCAGAACACTGAAGCTTTCTTT.

The chain links TRBV6-1 to TRBJ1-5; D not certain. CDR1 and CDR2 (germline): MNHNS, SASEGT. This CDR3 is built from 13 residues. V lost 1 base to trimming and J lost 5 bases, with 6 bases between them. CDR3 residues: CASSEGEYQPQHF. The DNA for the CDR3 is TGTGCCAGCAGTGAAGGGGAATATCAGCCCCAGCATTTT.

This sequence joins TRBV6-6 and TRBJ2-2, with 11 positions matching TRBD2. The CDR3 is 15 amino acids. Germline V lookup: CDR1 MNHNY, CDR2 SVGAGI (reference sequence). J was trimmed by 7 bases and V by 0 bases; bases with no gene match: 1. This CDR3 is CASSYSGLADGELFF. Written as DNA, the CDR3 is TGTGCCAGCAGTTACTCGGGACTAGCGGACGGGGAGCTGTTTTTT.

V is TRBV6-6 and J is TRBJ1-1; D is perhaps TRBD1 (6 bases). V was cut by 6 bases and J by 2 bases, with 13 bases left in between. Germline CDR1 MNHNY, CDR2 SVGAGI (reference sequence). The CDR3 consists of 14 residues. This CDR3 is CASRPGQLNTEAFF. CDR3 sequence (DNA): TGTGCCAGCAGGCCCGGACAGTTAAACACTGAAGCTTTCTTT.

The V and J genes are TRBV15 and TRBJ2-2; a weak D match, TRBD2 (5 bases). V was pared by 1 base and J by 6 bases, with 12 bases between. This CDR3 is 15 amino acids long. In germline, CDR1 is LNHNV, CDR2 YYDKDF (reference sequence). The CDR3 here is CATSRGALAPGELFF. CDR3 in DNA: TGTGCCACCAGCAGAGGGGCGCTAGCTCCCGGGGAGCTGTTTTTT.

The V call is TRBV30, the J call TRBJ2-5; no definite D call. TRBJ2-7 explains the end of the DNA better; the J call may be wrong. CDR3 length: 13 residues. Germline loops: CDR1 GTSNPN, CDR2 SVGIG (reference sequence). CDR3 in DNA: TGTGCCTGGTCTTTGCGACACACCTACGAGCAGTACTTC. Translation gives CAWSLRHTYEQYF.

The chain is built from TRBV6-5 and TRBJ2-1, with D maybe TRBD2 (5 bases). The V gene lost 0 bases and the J gene lost 8 bases, with 14 bases spanning the gap. The CDR3 covers 15 residues. Germline-derived CDR1 and CDR2 are MNHEY and SVGAGI. For the CDR3, the DNA is TGTGCCAGCAGTTACTCCCGGACCCGAGGGTATGAGCAGTTCTTC. As protein: CASSYSRTRGYEQFF.

The V gene is TRBV27, the J gene TRBJ2-3; 9 bases map to TRBD1. This CDR3 has 14 amino acids. The germline V gene has CDR1 MNHEY and CDR2 SMNVEV (reference sequence). The ends lost 3 bases at V and 3 bases at J; junction bases unmatched: 1. The CDR3, as DNA: TGTGCCAGCAGTTTGGACAGGGGAACAGATACGCAGTATTTT. Its translation: CASSLDRGTDTQYF.

A word on this clone: A read error is possible here, since a much larger clone lies one base away. The V and J genes are TRBV29-1 and TRBJ2-1; D is unresolved. The length of the CDR3 is 14 residues. Germline loops: CDR1 SQVTM, CDR2 ANQGSEA. CDR3: CSVESGSSYNEQLF. In nucleotides, the CDR3 is TGCAGCGTTGAGTCCGGAAGCTCCTACAATGAGCAGCTCTTC.